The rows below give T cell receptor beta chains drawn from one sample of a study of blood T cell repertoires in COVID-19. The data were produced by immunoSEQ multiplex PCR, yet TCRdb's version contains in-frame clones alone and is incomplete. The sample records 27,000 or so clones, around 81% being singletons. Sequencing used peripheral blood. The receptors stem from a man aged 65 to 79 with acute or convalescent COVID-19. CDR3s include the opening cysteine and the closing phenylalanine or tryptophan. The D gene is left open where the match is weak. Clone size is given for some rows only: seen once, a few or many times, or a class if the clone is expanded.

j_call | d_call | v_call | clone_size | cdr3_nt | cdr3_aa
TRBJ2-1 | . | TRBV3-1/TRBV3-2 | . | TGTGCCAGCAGCCTTGAGAGGGTTGCCTACAATGAGCAGTTCTTC | CASSLERVAYNEQFF
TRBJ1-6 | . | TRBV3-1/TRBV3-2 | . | TGTGCCAGCAGCCAAGACAGGCAAGCTTCACCCCTCCACTTT | CASSQDRQASPLHF
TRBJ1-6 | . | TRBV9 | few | TGTGCCAGCAGCGTTGGACTGGATAATTCACCCCTCCACTTT | CASSVGLDNSPLHF
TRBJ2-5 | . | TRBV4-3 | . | TGCGCCAGCAGCCAAGATCGAGCGACCCTAGGCGAGACCCAGTACTTC | CASSQDRATLGETQYF
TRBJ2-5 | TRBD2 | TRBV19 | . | TGTGCCAGTAGCCTCGGGGTAGCGGGAGAAGAGACCCAGTACTTC | CASSLGVAGEETQYF
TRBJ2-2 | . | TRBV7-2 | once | TGTGCCAGCAGCCAAACGAACACCGGGGAGCTGTTTTTT | CASSQTNTGELFF
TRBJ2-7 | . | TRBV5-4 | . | TGTGCCAGCAGCGGGGCTAACGTTGGAAGGGCCCACGAGCAGTACTTC | CASSGANVGRAHEQYF
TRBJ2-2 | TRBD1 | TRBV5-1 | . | TGCGCCAGCAGCCCAGGACAGGGTACCACCGGGGAGCTGTTTTTT | CASSPGQGTTGELFF
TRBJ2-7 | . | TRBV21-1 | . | TGTGCCAGCAGCAAAGGGGAGCGCCGATTTCCCCTACTGCTCTACGAGCAGTACTTC | CASSKGERRFPLLLYEQYF
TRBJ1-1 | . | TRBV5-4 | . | TGTGCCAGCAGCTCCTCCGGGTCTGTGAACACTGAAGCTTTCTTT | CASSSSGSVNTEAFF
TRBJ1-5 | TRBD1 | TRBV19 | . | TGTGCCAGTACCCCTGACAGGGAAGGGCCCCAGCATTTT | CASTPDREGPQHF
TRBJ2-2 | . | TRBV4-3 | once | TGCGCCAGCAGCCAAGATGGCAACACCGGGGAGCTGTTTTTT | CASSQDGNTGELFF
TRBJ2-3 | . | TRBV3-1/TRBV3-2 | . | TGTGCCAGCACCAATACAGATACGCAGTATTTT | CASTNTDTQYF
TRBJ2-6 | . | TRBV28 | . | TGTGCCAGCAGCAAGCTCTGGGCCAACGTCCTGACTTTC | CASSKLWANVLTF
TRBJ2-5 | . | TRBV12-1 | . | TGTGCCAGCAGCTTTGCGCGGTCAGCCACCCGGATAGAGACCCAGTACTTC | CASSFARSATRIETQYF
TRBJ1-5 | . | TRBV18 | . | TGTGCCAGCTCACCAAACGCAGCGTATAGCAATCAGCCCCAGCATTTT | CASSPNAAYSNQPQHF
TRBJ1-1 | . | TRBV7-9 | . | TGTGCCAGCAGCTTAGTACAGGGTGATGAAGCTTTCTTT | CASSLVQGDEAFF
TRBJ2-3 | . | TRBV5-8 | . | TGTGCCAGCAGCTCCGAGACAACTAGCACAGATACGCAGTATTTT | CASSSETTSTDTQYF
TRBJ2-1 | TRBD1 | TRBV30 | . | TGTGCCTGGAGCCGACAGGGTATAAGGGAGTTCTTC | CAWSRQGIREFF
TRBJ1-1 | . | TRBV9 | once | TGTGCCAGCAGCAGATCGACGACAGGTCGCACTGAAGCTTTCTTT | CASSRSTTGRTEAFF
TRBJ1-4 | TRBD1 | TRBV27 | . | TGTGCCAGCAGTCAACGACAGGGAGCGGAAAAACTGTTTTTT | CASSQRQGAEKLFF
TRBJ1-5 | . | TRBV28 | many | TGTGCCAGCAGTTCCCTTGGACAGCCAAATAGCAATCAGCCCCAGCATTTT | CASSSLGQPNSNQPQHF
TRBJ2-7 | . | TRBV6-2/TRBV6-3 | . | TGTGCCAGCAGTCGCTCGAGGAATGGACTATACTACGAGCAGTACTTC | CASSRSRNGLYYEQYF
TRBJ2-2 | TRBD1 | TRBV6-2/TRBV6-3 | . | TGTGCCAGCAGTTCCAGGGGGTCCGGGGAGCTGTTTTTT | CASSSRGSGELFF
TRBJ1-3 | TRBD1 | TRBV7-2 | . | TGTGCCAGCAGCCTAAGGACAGGGTTGGGACTCTCTGGAAACACCATATATTTT | CASSLRTGLGLSGNTIYF
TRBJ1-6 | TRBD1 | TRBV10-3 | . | TGTGCCATCAGTGATAGACAGGGGATCGGGAATTCACCCCTCCACTTT | CAISDRQGIGNSPLHF